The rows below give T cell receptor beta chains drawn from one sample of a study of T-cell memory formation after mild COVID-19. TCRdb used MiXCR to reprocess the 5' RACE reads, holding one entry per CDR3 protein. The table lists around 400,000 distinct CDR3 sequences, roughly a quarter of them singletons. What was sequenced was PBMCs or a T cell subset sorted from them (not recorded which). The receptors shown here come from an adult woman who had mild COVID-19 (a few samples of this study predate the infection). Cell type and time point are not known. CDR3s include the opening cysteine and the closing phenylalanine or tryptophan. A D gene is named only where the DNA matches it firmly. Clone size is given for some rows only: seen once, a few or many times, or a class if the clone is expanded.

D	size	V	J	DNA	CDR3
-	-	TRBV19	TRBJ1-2	TGTGCCAGTAGTATTAGGACAATATACCATGGCTACACCTTC	CASSIRTIYHGYTF
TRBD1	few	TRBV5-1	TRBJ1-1	TGCGCCAGCAGCCCAACAGGGGCAGGGATGAACACTGAAGCTTTCTTT	CASSPTGAGMNTEAFF
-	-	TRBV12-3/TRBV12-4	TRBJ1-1	TGTGCCAGCAGTTTTAGCTTAGGGGTGGCGGGGAACACTGAAGCTTTCTTT	CASSFSLGVAGNTEAFF
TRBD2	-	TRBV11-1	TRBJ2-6	TGTGCCAGCAGCTTAGAGGGGGTAGCGGGAGTTTATGCTGGGGCCAACGTCCTGACTTTC	CASSLEGVAGVYAGANVLTF
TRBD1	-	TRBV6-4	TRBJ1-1	TGTGCCAGCAGGCGGACAGGGGAAACTGAAGCTTTCTTT	CASRRTGETEAFF
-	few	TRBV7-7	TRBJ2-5	TGTGCTAGCAGCACCGGACGGAGCCGAATGGAGACCCAGTACTTC	CASSTGRSRMETQYF
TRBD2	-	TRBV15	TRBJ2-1	TGTGCCACCAGCAGAGGGGCCCCTCTAGCGGGAGGCGATACAGTACAGTTCTTC	CATSRGAPLAGGDTVQFF
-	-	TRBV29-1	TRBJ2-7	TGCAGCGTTGTGGCAGGGGTGCTCACCGAGCAGTACTTC	CSVVAGVLTEQYF
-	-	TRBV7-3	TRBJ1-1	TGTGCCAGCAGCTTAAACAGACTGAACACTGAAGCTTTCTTT	CASSLNRLNTEAFF
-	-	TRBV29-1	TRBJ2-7	TGCAGCGTTGAAGGGGGCACCGGGACTCAATCCTACGAGCAGTACTTC	CSVEGGTGTQSYEQYF
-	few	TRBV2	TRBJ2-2	TGTGCCAGCAGTGAAAGGGTGTCCACCGGGGAGCTGTTTTTT	CASSERVSTGELFF
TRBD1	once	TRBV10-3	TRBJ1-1	TGTGCCATCAGTACCCTAACAGGGGGCGGTGAAGCTTTCTTT	CAISTLTGGGEAFF
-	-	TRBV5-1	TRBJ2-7	TGCGCCAGCAGCCACAAGGACTACGAGCAGTACTTC	CASSHKDYEQYF
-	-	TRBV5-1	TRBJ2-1	TGCGCCAGCAGCACGGGCCCCGCCGCTTACAATGAGCAGTTCTTC	CASSTGPAAYNEQFF
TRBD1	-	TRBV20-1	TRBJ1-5	TGCAGTTTCGAGAGACAGGGGATCAATCAGCCCCAGCATTTT	CSFERQGINQPQHF
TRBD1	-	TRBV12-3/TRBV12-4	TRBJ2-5	TGTGCCAGCAGTCAATGGACAGGGGACGAGACCCAGTACTTC	CASSQWTGDETQYF
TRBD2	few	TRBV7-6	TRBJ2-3	TGTGCCAGCGCAATGAGAGCGGGAGGGATTAACACAGATACGCAGTATTTT	CASAMRAGGINTDTQYF